One and the same sample provided the 32 T cell receptor beta chains below, sequenced in a study of blood T cell repertoires in COVID-19. Sequencing used immunoSEQ multiplex PCR; TCRdb keeps in-frame clones, though not all of them. The data hold more than 95,000 clones, with roughly 91% observed a single time. Sequenced input: peripheral blood. The receptors derive from a human donor in a cohort sampled during active COVID-19.

This clone is a singleton in its sample. This chain uses TRBV7-8 with TRBJ2-1; 8 bases map to TRBD1. V was pared by 1 base and J by 9 bases, with 8 bases of the junction left unmatched. This CDR3 has 15 residues. Germline V gene data show CDR1 as SGHVS and CDR2 as FQNEAQ. The CDR3 DNA sequence: TGTGCCAGCAGCTTAGTGGTTACCACAGGGGGTGAGCAGTTCTTC. It encodes CASSLVVTTGGEQFF.

The chain joins TRBV4-3 to TRBJ2-1, with 7 bases fitting TRBD1. V gave up 4 bases and J gave up 2 bases; unmatched junction bases: 5. In germline, CDR1 is LGHNA, CDR2 YSLEER. This CDR3 spans 15 amino acids. For the CDR3, the DNA is TGCGCCAGCAGCCGGCTGGGACAGACCTACAATGAGCAGTTCTTC. It specifies CASSRLGQTYNEQFF.

J is TRBJ2-1 and V is TRBV2; 8 bases line up with TRBD2. The CDR3 is 14 residues long. V trimming: 5 bases; J trimming: 9 bases; junction bases outside the gene matches: 9. Germline values: CDR1 SNHLY, CDR2 FYNNEI. The CDR3 DNA reads TGTGCCAGCAGTCAGCCCGGGACTAGAGGTGAGCAGTTCTTC. Its protein is CASSQPGTRGEQFF.

The genes are TRBV4-1 and TRBJ1-1, with a possible D match to TRBD1 (5 bases). Germline V CDR1 and CDR2: MGHRA, YSYEKL. Deletions cut 5 bases from V and 0 bases from J, with 10 bases between. The CDR3 totals 14 residues. CDR3 amino acids: CASSKTVLNTEAFF. CDR3 sequence (DNA): TGCGCCAGCAGCAAGACAGTCCTGAACACTGAAGCTTTCTTT.

CDR3 in DNA: TGTGCCAGCAGAGAGACAAGTAATTCACCCCTCCACTTT. It yields the protein CASRETSNSPLHF. The chain is built from TRBV6-5 and TRBJ1-6; D call uncertain. Germline CDR1 reads MNHEY; CDR2 reads SVGAGI. This CDR3 is built from 13 residues. V was pared by 6 bases and J by 6 bases, with 9 bases between.

The V and J genes are TRBV6-5 and TRBJ2-1; D is possibly TRBD2 (6 bases). The V end was cut by 7 bases, the J end by 8 bases, with 15 bases between. Germline loops: CDR1 MNHEY, CDR2 SVGAGI. The CDR3 is 13 residues long. The CDR3 DNA sequence: TGTGCCAGCATGATCCGGGAGTGGGATGAGCAGTTCTTC. Translated: CASMIREWDEQFF.

The genes are TRBV3-1 (or the pseudogene TRBV3-2) and TRBJ1-6, with no clear D. The germline V gene encodes CDR1 LGHDT and CDR2 YNNKEL (reference sequence). V lost 1 base, J lost 8 bases, and 6 bases lay in between. CDR3 length: 13 residues. CDR3 region: CASSQGSDSPLHF. The CDR3 region has the DNA TGTGCCAGCAGCCAAGGTTCTGATTCACCCCTCCACTTT.

The CDR3 loop reads CASSEDRGGNTIYF. CDR3 nucleotide sequence: TGTGCCAGCAGTGAGGACAGGGGTGGAAACACCATATATTTT. The rearrangement joins TRBV6-1 to TRBJ1-3; 9 nucleotides line up with TRBD1. The CDR3 spans 14 residues. Germline V gene lookup returns CDR1 MNHNS and CDR2 SASEGT. The V and J ends lost 3 bases and 3 bases, in that order; junction bases with no gene match: 0.

The chain uses TRBV19 and TRBJ2-5, with 9 bases fitting TRBD2. V lost 4 bases, J lost 5 bases, and 2 bases stayed unmatched. The CDR3 has 13 amino acids. Germline V CDR1 and CDR2: LNHDA, SQIVND (reference sequence). The chain's CDR3 is CASSTSGMETQYF. The CDR3 coding sequence is TGTGCCAGTAGTACTAGCGGGATGGAGACCCAGTACTTC.

The rearrangement links TRBV19 to TRBJ2-5, with TRBD2 matching over 8 bases. There are 14 residues in the CDR3. CDR1 and CDR2 from the germline V gene are LNHDA and SQIVND (reference sequence). The V gene end was trimmed by 11 bases and the J gene end by 1 base; junction bases not matched to a gene: 9. CDR3 DNA: TGTGCCGCAGGGACTAGAGGTCTCCAAGAGACCCAGTACTTC. Translating it yields CAAGTRGLQETQYF.

The rearrangement joins TRBV7-2 to TRBJ1-6; maybe TRBD1 (6 bases). The CDR3 runs 15 residues. V lost 5 bases to trimming and J lost 4 bases, with 12 bases between them. The germline V gene encodes CDR1 SGHTA and CDR2 FQGNSA. This CDR3 reads CASSTRGAYNSPLHF. The CDR3 region has the DNA TGTGCCAGCAGCACCAGGGGTGCATATAATTCACCCCTCCACTTT.

The V gene is TRBV28, the J gene TRBJ2-3; possibly TRBD1 for D (5 bases). V was trimmed by 3 bases and J by 2 bases, leaving 9 bases between them. The length of the CDR3 is 14 residues. Germline loops: CDR1 MDHEN, CDR2 SYDVKM. This CDR3 reads CASSLDKYTDTQYF. Written as DNA, the CDR3 is TGTGCCAGCAGTTTGGACAAATACACAGATACGCAGTATTTT.

The chain employs TRBV6-5 and TRBJ1-1; D is unclear. With 8 bases removed from V and 2 bases from J, the gap between germline ends came to 12 bases. Germline assignment: CDR1 MNHEY and CDR2 SVGAGI. The CDR3 has 13 residues. The CDR3 nucleotides read TGTGCCAGCGCACAACAGCTTAACACTGAAGCTTTCTTT. Its translation: CASAQQLNTEAFF.

The chain recombines TRBV6-6 with TRBJ2-7; D may be TRBD2 (6 bases). Germline CDR1 MNHNY, CDR2 SVGAGI (reference sequence). V shed 7 bases and J shed 0 bases, with 13 bases lying between them. The CDR3 spans 14 residues. The CDR3 DNA sequence: TGTGCCAGCAACCCCCGGCGGGGCTCCTACGAGCAGTACTTC. It codes for CASNPRRGSYEQYF.

This clone has a single count. The chain carries TRBV6-5 and TRBJ1-2; D unclear. The CDR3 runs to 14 residues. V lost 6 bases and J 1 base, leaving 12 bases between the germline ends. CDR1 and CDR2 (germline): MNHEY, SVGAGI. CDR3 in amino acids: CASRRGEINYGYTF. DNA for the CDR3: TGTGCCAGCAGGCGGGGAGAAATTAACTATGGCTACACCTTC.

This chain uses TRBV24-1 with TRBJ2-7; D ambiguous. Germline-derived CDR1 and CDR2 are KGHDR and SFDVKD. This CDR3 region has 11 residues. V was shortened by 9 bases and J by 4 bases, with 9 bases between the two germline ends. The CDR3 DNA reads TGTGCCACCGAGGATCAGTACGAGCAGTACTTC. Translating it yields CATEDQYEQYF.

This clone was picked up a small number of times. The chain combines TRBV15 with TRBJ1-1; TRBD1 agrees at 7 bases. Germline loops: CDR1 LNHNV, CDR2 YYDKDF (reference sequence). The length of the CDR3 is 15 residues. V lost 1 base, J lost 4 bases, and 6 bases stayed unmatched. The CDR3 DNA sequence: TGTGCCACCAGCAGAGGGGGACAGTTGGTCACTGAAGCTTTCTTT. Protein product: CATSRGGQLVTEAFF.

The rearrangement joins TRBV6-5 to TRBJ2-5; the D gene is possibly TRBD2 (6 bases). Between the trimmed V and J ends, which lost 7 bases and 1 base, there was a span of 16 bases. CDR3 length: 15 residues. Germline CDR1 is MNHEY and CDR2 is SVGAGI. CDR3 in amino acids: CASTRTGGLQETQYF. The CDR3 nucleotides are TGTGCCAGCACCCGGACCGGGGGTCTCCAAGAGACCCAGTACTTC.

In this sample, this clone turned up once. This chain links TRBV12-2 with TRBJ1-5. TRBV12-2 is designated a pseudogene. There are 17 residues in the CDR3. Written as DNA, the CDR3 is TGTGCAAGTCGCTTAGAGGGTGGGCAGGAGGTGCATCAGCCCCAGCATTTT. This translates into CASRLEGGQEVHQPQHF.

V and J are TRBV11-3 and TRBJ2-1, with D unclear. This CDR3 is built from 13 residues. Germline CDR1 is SGHNT and CDR2 is YENEEA. V lost 1 base and J 8 bases, leaving 9 bases between the germline ends. DNA of the CDR3: TGTGCCAGCAGCTTAGGGCCCTTCGATGAGCAGTTCTTC. This translates into CASSLGPFDEQFF.

This clone is a singleton in its sample. This chain links TRBV18 with TRBJ1-1; possibly TRBD1 for D (5 bases). The germline gives CDR1 KGHSH, CDR2 LQKENI. V was pared by 8 bases and J by 1 base, with 8 bases between. CDR3 length: 12 residues. CDR3 loop: CASRTQNTEAFF. CDR3 nucleotide sequence: TGTGCCAGCCGGACACAGAACACTGAAGCTTTCTTT.

This chain joins TRBV24-1 and TRBJ1-1; unclear D gene. V lost 7 bases and J lost 4, with 12 bases in between. CDR3 length: 13 residues. Per the germline V gene, CDR1 is KGHDR and CDR2 is SFDVKD. In DNA form, the CDR3 reads TGTGCCACCAGGGGAGGGAGTGGCACTGAAGCTTTCTTT. Translating gives CATRGGSGTEAFF.

The chain is built from TRBV12-1 and TRBJ2-1; the table's D call, TRBD1, was not checked against the DNA. TRBV12-1 is listed as a pseudogene. The CDR3 runs to 17 residues. The CDR3 loop is CASSNPKGHRGYNEQFF. CDR3 sequence (DNA): TGTGCCAGCAGTAATCCAAAAGGACACCGCGGATACAATGAGCAGTTCTTC.

The chain employs TRBV5-8 and TRBJ1-2, with TRBD1 matching over 12 bases. Trimming took 3 bases from V and 2 from J; bases not matched to a gene: 5. Germline V gene lookup returns CDR1 SGHTS and CDR2 YDEGEE. The CDR3 has 16 residues. The CDR3 loop reads CASSWAGTGGNYGYTF. CDR3 in DNA: TGTGCCAGCAGCTGGGCCGGGACAGGGGGCAACTATGGCTACACCTTC.

The chain uses TRBV28 and TRBJ1-1, with D uncertain. The CDR3 covers 13 residues. The germline V and J ends were trimmed by 5 bases and 7 bases, with 14 bases remaining between them. CDR1 is MDHEN, CDR2 SYDVKM, per germline. CDR3: CASSRGFVLEAFF. The CDR3 DNA reads TGTGCCAGCAGTCGAGGGTTCGTGCTTGAAGCTTTCTTT. Supplemented by reference TRBV28 and TRBJ1-1, the full variable domain reads DVKVTQSSRYLVKRTGEKVFLECVQDMDHENMFWYRQDPGLGLRLIYFSYDVKMKEKGDIPEGYSVSREKKERFSLILESASTNQTSMYLCASSRGFVLEAFFGQGTRLTVV.

V is TRBV11-2 and J is TRBJ1-1; possible D gene TRBD1, 5 bases. Germline lookup yields CDR1 SGHAT and CDR2 FQNNGV. V was clipped by 0 bases and J by 0 bases, with 8 bases between them. The CDR3 runs 15 residues. The CDR3 nucleotides read TGTGCCAGCAGCTTAGACAGGGTCATGAACACTGAAGCTTTCTTT. It codes for CASSLDRVMNTEAFF.

A remark on this clone: Other DNA sequences within the sample encode an identical CDR3. The V call is TRBV5-5, the J call TRBJ1-1; possible D gene TRBD1, 5 bases. Trimming took 0 bases from V and 4 from J, leaving 7 bases between them. CDR1 is SGHKS, CDR2 YYEKEE, per germline (reference sequence). The CDR3 has 13 residues. Here the CDR3 reads CASSLGRGTEAFF. The CDR3 DNA sequence: TGTGCCAGCAGCTTGGGTAGGGGCACTGAAGCTTTCTTT.

The chain joins TRBV14 to TRBJ1-2; no firm D call. Trimming took 4 bases from V and 8 from J, leaving 14 bases between them. The germline V gene encodes CDR1 SGHDN and CDR2 FVKESK. The CDR3 has 13 amino acids. CDR3 nucleotide sequence: TGTGCCAGCAGCCGCTCATCAACGGGGGGCTACACCTTC. It translates to CASSRSSTGGYTF.

The chain employs TRBV6-5 and TRBJ2-3; D not certain. V was cut by 4 bases and J by 2 bases, with 7 bases left in between. The germline CDR1 and CDR2 sequences are MNHEY and SVGAGI. CDR3 length: 13 residues. The chain's CDR3 is CASSFQHTDTQYF. CDR3 in DNA: TGTGCCAGCAGTTTTCAACACACAGATACGCAGTATTTT.

This chain connects TRBV18 to TRBJ2-3; a weak D match, TRBD2 (6 bases). CDR1 is KGHSH and CDR2 is LQKENI in the germline V gene. The CDR3 has 16 residues. The V and J ends lost 0 bases and 0 bases respectively, with 10 bases between them. CDR3 in DNA: TGTGCCAGCTCACCACCACGGGGGTCTAGCACAGATACGCAGTATTTT. Translated, it gives CASSPPRGSSTDTQYF.

The V gene is TRBV5-1, the J gene TRBJ1-1; D may be TRBD1 (6 bases). The CDR3 extends over 15 amino acids. V shed 3 bases and J shed 1 base, with 13 bases lying between them. Looked up from germline, CDR1 is SGHRS and CDR2 is YFSETQ. The CDR3 nucleotides are TGCGCCAGCAGCTGGGCCGAGACAGGGAACACTGAAGCTTTCTTT. Its protein is CASSWAETGNTEAFF.

The chain is built from TRBV7-2 and TRBJ2-3, with 7 bases aligning to TRBD1. The CDR3 is made up of 15 amino acids. With 3 bases clipped from V and 1 base from J, the junction kept 4 bases outside the gene matches. Germline V lookup: CDR1 SGHTA, CDR2 FQGNSA. The CDR3, as DNA: TGTGCCAGCAGCTTTCGACAGGGCCGCACAGATACGCAGTATTTT. It yields the protein CASSFRQGRTDTQYF. Full variable domain (rest looked up from reference TRBV7-2 and TRBJ2-3): GAGVSQSPSNKVTEKGKDVELRCDPISGHTALYWYRQSLGQGLEFLIYFQGNSAPDKSGLPSDRFSAERTGGSVSTLTIQRTQQEDSAVYLCASSFRQGRTDTQYFGPGTRLTVL.